These 30 T cell receptor beta chains share one sample of origin, sequenced in a study of T cell responses to AZD1222 COVID-19 vaccine. Profiling relied on immunoSEQ multiplex PCR, and the TCRdb table lists in-frame clones only, not all of them. The profile shows about 150,000 clones, about 90% of them singletons. Here the sequenced sample was peripheral blood, taken on day 0 of AZD1222 vaccination. The receptor set was obtained from an adult in good health.

The rearrangement joins TRBV5-1 to TRBJ1-4, with D possibly TRBD1 on 5 matching bases. Looked up from germline, CDR1 is SGHRS and CDR2 is YFSETQ. V dropped 4 bases and J dropped 4 bases, with 20 bases sitting between them. The CDR3 is made up of 17 amino acids. The CDR3: CASSIGQGIGLNEKLFF. CDR3 coding DNA: TGCGCCAGCAGCATTGGCCAGGGAATAGGCCTTAATGAAAAACTGTTTTTT.

V gene TRBV5-1 combines with J gene TRBJ2-5, with D perhaps matching TRBD1 (6 bases). V was clipped by 6 bases and J by 5 bases, with 11 bases between them. The germline V gene has CDR1 SGHRS and CDR2 YFSETQ. CDR3 size: 12 residues. The CDR3 DNA reads as TGCGCCAGCACAGGGGTCGGGGAGACCCAGTACTTC. Amino acids: CASTGVGETQYF.

The chain links TRBV28 to TRBJ2-4, with 9 bases matching TRBD2. Germline V gene data show CDR1 as MDHEN and CDR2 as SYDVKM. After removal of 8 bases from V and 1 base from J, the junction contained 6 bases not matched to a gene. The CDR3 runs 15 residues. CDR3 bases: TGTGCCAGCGTACTAGCGGGTGGGGCCAAAAACATTCAGTACTTC. Translation: CASVLAGGAKNIQYF. Filled out from reference TRBV28 and TRBJ2-4, the complete variable domain reads DVKVTQSSRYLVKRTGEKVFLECVQDMDHENMFWYRQDPGLGLRLIYFSYDVKMKEKGDIPEGYSVSREKKERFSLILESASTNQTSMYLCASVLAGGAKNIQYFGAGTRLSVL.

The chain links TRBV3-1 (or the pseudogene TRBV3-2) to TRBJ2-7, with TRBD2 identical over 9 bases. Germline trimming cut 4 bases from V and 2 bases from J; bases unmatched to any gene: 9. Germline CDR1 is LGHDT and CDR2 is YNNKEL (reference sequence). This CDR3 is built from 16 residues. The chain's CDR3 is CASSRGLAWGTYEQYF. CDR3 DNA sequence: TGTGCCAGCAGCCGAGGACTAGCGTGGGGCACCTACGAGCAGTACTTC.

As DNA, the CDR3 is TGCAGCGTCACCCCCGCCTCTAGCGGCACTCTCCACGAGCAGTACTTC. This sequence encodes CSVTPASSGTLHEQYF. The chain carries TRBV29-1 and TRBJ2-7; 7 nucleotides match TRBD2. The CDR3 length is 16 residues. Trimming cost V 6 bases and J 5 bases; bases outside gene matches: 19. In germline, CDR1 is SQVTM, CDR2 ANQGSEA.

The chain joins TRBV5-1 to TRBJ2-5, with 13 nucleotides matching TRBD2. V gave up 4 bases and J gave up 4 bases; unmatched junction bases: 13. Germline CDR1 and CDR2: SGHRS and YFSETQ. The CDR3 length is 18 residues. CDR3 in DNA: TGCGCCAGCAGCCCAGGACTAGCGGGAGTTGTTGGTCGAGAGACCCAGTACTTC. Its translation is CASSPGLAGVVGRETQYF.

The rearrangement links TRBV27 to TRBJ2-7; 12 bases line up with TRBD2. The CDR3 contains 14 residues. Trimming at V came to 6 bases and at J to 4 bases, leaving 4 bases not matched to a gene. The germline gives CDR1 MNHEY, CDR2 SMNVEV (reference sequence). The CDR3 DNA follows: TGTGCCAGCAGCGGACTAGCGGGAATATACGAGCAGTACTTC. Translated, it gives CASSGLAGIYEQYF.

The chain carries TRBV6-5 and TRBJ1-2; possibly TRBD1 for D (6 bases). There are 14 residues in the CDR3. Germline CDR1 reads MNHEY; CDR2 reads SVGAGI. With 6 bases removed from V and 0 bases from J, the gap between germline ends came to 11 bases. The CDR3 coding sequence is TGTGCCAGCAGACGGACAGCCTCTAACTATGGCTACACCTTC. It codes for CASRRTASNYGYTF.

This chain joins TRBV3-1 (or the pseudogene TRBV3-2) and TRBJ2-7; 9 bases agree with TRBD2. CDR1 and CDR2 from the germline V gene are LGHDT and YNNKEL (reference sequence). CDR3 length: 14 amino acids. J gave up 5 bases and V 4 bases, and 6 bases lay outside the gene matches. The CDR3: CASSPLAGDHEQYF. The CDR3 bases are TGTGCCAGCAGCCCATTAGCGGGAGACCACGAGCAGTACTTC.

The V and J genes are TRBV14 and TRBJ2-7; TRBD1 or TRBD2 may be the D gene (6 bases each). Germline V gene data show CDR1 as SGHDN and CDR2 as FVKESK. This CDR3 has 14 amino acids. Trimming pared 1 base from V and 3 bases from J, leaving 10 bases between. This CDR3 is CASSQGGARYEQYF. The CDR3 bases are TGTGCCAGCAGCCAAGGGGGGGCCCGCTACGAGCAGTACTTC.

This clone has a single count. J is TRBJ1-2 and V is TRBV2, with 7 positions matching TRBD1. After removal of 2 bases from V and 8 bases from J, the junction contained 11 bases not matched to a gene. Germline V lookup: CDR1 SNHLY, CDR2 FYNNEI. The CDR3 has 15 residues. The CDR3 region is CASSEHRQGVRGYTF. Here the CDR3 DNA reads TGTGCCAGCAGTGAACATCGACAGGGCGTCCGCGGCTACACCTTC.

J is TRBJ1-5 and V is TRBV5-4; 12 bases align to TRBD1. Germline lookup yields CDR1 SGHNT and CDR2 YYREEE (reference sequence). This CDR3 comprises 17 residues. With 0 bases clipped from V and 4 bases from J, the junction kept 5 bases outside the gene matches. CDR3 in amino acids: CASSLGGTGGWNQPQHF. CDR3 DNA: TGTGCCAGCAGCTTGGGGGGGACAGGGGGCTGGAATCAGCCCCAGCATTTT.

The J gene is TRBJ2-7, the V gene TRBV27; TRBD1 aligns across 8 bases. This CDR3 comprises 14 residues. V was clipped by 5 bases and J by 6 bases; unmatched bases: 9. From germline, CDR1 is MNHEY and CDR2 SMNVEV (reference sequence). Here the CDR3 DNA reads TGTGCCAGCAGTATTGACAGGGGACGTACCGAGCAGTACTTC. Its translation: CASSIDRGRTEQYF.

The chain carries TRBV7-9 and TRBJ1-4; 9 bases agree with TRBD1. The CDR3 loop spans 16 amino acids. Germline V lookup: CDR1 SEHNR, CDR2 FQNEAQ (reference sequence). Trimming removed 1 base from V and 4 bases from J; junction bases left unmatched: 4. DNA of the CDR3: TGTGCCAGCAGCTTAGGGGGGACAGGGCTTAATGAAAAACTGTTTTTT. This sequence encodes CASSLGGTGLNEKLFF.

The chain combines TRBV29-1 with TRBJ2-7, with a tentative D call TRBD1 (6 bases). The CDR3 sequence is 13 residues long. Trimming removed 0 bases at V and 4 bases at J, with 10 bases between. Germline values: CDR1 SQVTM, CDR2 ANQGSEA. The CDR3 DNA reads TGCAGCGTTGAAGAGGACAGCACGTACGAGCAGTACTTC. Its protein product is CSVEEDSTYEQYF.

The CDR3 is CASSPHNQPQHF. The CDR3 DNA reads as TGTGCCAGCAGTCCTCACAATCAGCCCCAGCATTTT. The genes are TRBV27 and TRBJ1-5; no clear D. Trimming removed 5 bases at V and 3 bases at J, with 5 bases between. CDR1 is MNHEY and CDR2 is SMNVEV in the germline V gene (reference sequence). The CDR3 is 12 residues long.

The V call is TRBV4-2, the J call TRBJ1-3; 7 bases line up with TRBD1. Germline CDR1 is LGHNA and CDR2 is YNFKEQ. The CDR3 is 18 residues long. V was clipped by 1 base and J by 0 bases; unmatched bases: 9. The CDR3 loop is CASSQGRQGSLSGNTIYF. CDR3 nucleotide sequence: TGTGCCAGCAGCCAAGGACGACAGGGTTCCCTCTCTGGAAACACCATATATTTT.

The V and J genes are TRBV7-2 and TRBJ1-4, with a tentative D call TRBD1 (6 bases). CDR3 length: 15 amino acids. Germline CDR1 reads SGHTA; CDR2 reads FQGNSA. V was pared by 4 bases and J by 0 bases, with 9 bases between. The CDR3 bases are TGTGCCAGCAGCTACGGACAGTCAACTAATGAAAAACTGTTTTTT. Translating it yields CASSYGQSTNEKLFF.

The genes are TRBV27 and TRBJ2-7; no reliable D call. The ends were cut back, 5 bases at V and 3 bases at J, with 23 bases in the middle. Per the germline V gene, CDR1 is MNHEY and CDR2 is SMNVEV (reference sequence). The CDR3 sequence is 17 residues long. CDR3 in amino acids: CASSGKKGSRLIYEQYF. The CDR3, as DNA: TGTGCCAGCAGTGGGAAAAAAGGCAGCCGATTAATCTACGAGCAGTACTTC.

The rearrangement joins TRBV7-9 to TRBJ2-7; tentative D call: TRBD2 (6 bases). The CDR3 runs 18 residues. V dropped 1 base and J dropped 0 bases, with 19 bases sitting between them. Germline V gene lookup returns CDR1 SEHNR and CDR2 FQNEAQ (reference sequence). CDR3 sequence: CASSLVGVGRLSSYEQYF. The CDR3 DNA follows: TGTGCCAGCAGCTTAGTTGGTGTTGGGAGGTTAAGCTCCTACGAGCAGTACTTC.

The genes are TRBV6-1 and TRBJ2-1, with TRBD1 matching over 9 bases. V dropped 1 base and J dropped 7; count of bases not matched to a gene: 8. The CDR3 runs 16 residues. The germline V gene encodes CDR1 MNHNS and CDR2 SASEGT. The CDR3 bases are TGTGCCAGCAGTGAAGTAGTACAGGGGGCGCGGAATGAGCAGTTCTTC. Its protein is CASSEVVQGARNEQFF.

The J gene is TRBJ2-1, the V gene TRBV28; 10 bases line up with TRBD1. With V trimmed by 8 bases and J by 3 bases, 4 bases remained unmatched. This CDR3 spans 14 amino acids. Germline values: CDR1 MDHEN, CDR2 SYDVKM. CDR3 region: CASAGTGDYNEQFF. CDR3 coding DNA: TGTGCCAGCGCCGGGACAGGGGACTACAATGAGCAGTTCTTC.

V usage is TRBV7-2 and J usage is TRBJ2-5; 15 bases align to TRBD2. Germline values: CDR1 SGHTA, CDR2 FQGNSA. The CDR3 length is 17 residues. Trimming removed 5 bases from V and 2 bases from J; junction bases left unmatched: 6. The CDR3 sequence is CASSIGLAGGQQETQYF. The CDR3 DNA sequence: TGTGCCAGCAGCATCGGACTAGCGGGAGGGCAACAAGAGACCCAGTACTTC.

The rearrangement joins TRBV5-1 to TRBJ1-6, with 7 bases aligning to TRBD1. The CDR3 totals 15 residues. CDR1 is SGHRS and CDR2 is YFSETQ in the germline V gene. After removal of 0 bases from V and 6 bases from J, the junction contained 3 bases not matched to a gene. The DNA for the CDR3 is TGCGCCAGCAGCTTGGGGCAGGGGGGTAATTCACCCCTCCACTTT. Its translation: CASSLGQGGNSPLHF.

The chain joins TRBV20-1 to TRBJ2-7; TRBD1 might be the D (6 bases). This CDR3 is built from 11 residues. V was cut by 4 bases and J by 3 bases, with 7 bases left in between. CDR1 and CDR2 (germline): DFQATT, SNEGSKA (reference sequence). The CDR3: CSANRVYEQYF. For the CDR3, the DNA is TGCAGTGCTAACAGGGTCTACGAGCAGTACTTC.

This chain uses TRBV7-3 with TRBJ1-4; the D gene is possibly TRBD1 (6 bases). CDR1 and CDR2 (germline): SGHTA, FQGTGA. This CDR3 region has 15 residues. V shed 5 bases and J shed 6 bases, with 16 bases lying between them. In nucleotides, the CDR3 is TGTGCCAGCAGCCCCGGGGGCGCTGGGTATGAAAAACTGTTTTTT. Protein: CASSPGGAGYEKLFF.

The V and J genes are TRBV6-5 and TRBJ1-1; the D is unclear. V gave up 10 bases and J gave up 1 base, with 16 bases separating them. Germline V gives CDR1 MNHEY, CDR2 SVGAGI. The length of the CDR3 is 14 residues. The CDR3 here is CANPFGVSNTEAFF. As DNA, the CDR3 is TGTGCCAATCCTTTCGGAGTCTCGAACACTGAAGCTTTCTTT.

The DNA for the CDR3 is TGTGCCAGCAGCCCAATCGGGACAGGGAACGAGCAGTACTTC. Protein product: CASSPIGTGNEQYF. The chain links TRBV5-6 to TRBJ2-7, with 9 bases lining up with TRBD1. J lost 5 bases, V lost 4 bases, and 7 bases had no gene match. The CDR3 runs to 14 residues. Germline CDR1 and CDR2: SGHDT and YYEEEE.

This clone is a singleton in its sample. The V gene is TRBV2, the J gene TRBJ2-1; D unclear. The CDR3 runs 14 residues. Trimming pared 3 bases from V and 6 bases from J, leaving 12 bases between. Germline CDR1 reads SNHLY; CDR2 reads FYNNEI. The CDR3 nucleotides are TGTGCCAGCAGTGACCCAGGTGTTGGCAATGAGCAGTTCTTC. This gives the protein CASSDPGVGNEQFF. The full variable domain, with the rest looked up from reference TRBV2 and TRBJ2-1, is EPEVTQTPSHQVTQMGQEVILRCVPISNHLYFYWYRQILGQKVEFLVSFYNNEISEKSEIFDDQFSVERPDGSNFTLKIRSTKLEDSAMYFCASSDPGVGNEQFFGPGTRLTVL.

This clone turned up a few times. The gene calls are TRBV30 and TRBJ1-3; D gene unclear. V dropped 1 base and J dropped 5 bases, with 9 bases sitting between them. Germline CDR1 and CDR2: GTSNPN and SVGIG (reference sequence). The CDR3 totals 13 residues. The CDR3 loop reads CAWSATRRNTIYF. The CDR3 nucleotides read TGTGCCTGGAGTGCGACAAGGCGAAACACCATATATTTT.